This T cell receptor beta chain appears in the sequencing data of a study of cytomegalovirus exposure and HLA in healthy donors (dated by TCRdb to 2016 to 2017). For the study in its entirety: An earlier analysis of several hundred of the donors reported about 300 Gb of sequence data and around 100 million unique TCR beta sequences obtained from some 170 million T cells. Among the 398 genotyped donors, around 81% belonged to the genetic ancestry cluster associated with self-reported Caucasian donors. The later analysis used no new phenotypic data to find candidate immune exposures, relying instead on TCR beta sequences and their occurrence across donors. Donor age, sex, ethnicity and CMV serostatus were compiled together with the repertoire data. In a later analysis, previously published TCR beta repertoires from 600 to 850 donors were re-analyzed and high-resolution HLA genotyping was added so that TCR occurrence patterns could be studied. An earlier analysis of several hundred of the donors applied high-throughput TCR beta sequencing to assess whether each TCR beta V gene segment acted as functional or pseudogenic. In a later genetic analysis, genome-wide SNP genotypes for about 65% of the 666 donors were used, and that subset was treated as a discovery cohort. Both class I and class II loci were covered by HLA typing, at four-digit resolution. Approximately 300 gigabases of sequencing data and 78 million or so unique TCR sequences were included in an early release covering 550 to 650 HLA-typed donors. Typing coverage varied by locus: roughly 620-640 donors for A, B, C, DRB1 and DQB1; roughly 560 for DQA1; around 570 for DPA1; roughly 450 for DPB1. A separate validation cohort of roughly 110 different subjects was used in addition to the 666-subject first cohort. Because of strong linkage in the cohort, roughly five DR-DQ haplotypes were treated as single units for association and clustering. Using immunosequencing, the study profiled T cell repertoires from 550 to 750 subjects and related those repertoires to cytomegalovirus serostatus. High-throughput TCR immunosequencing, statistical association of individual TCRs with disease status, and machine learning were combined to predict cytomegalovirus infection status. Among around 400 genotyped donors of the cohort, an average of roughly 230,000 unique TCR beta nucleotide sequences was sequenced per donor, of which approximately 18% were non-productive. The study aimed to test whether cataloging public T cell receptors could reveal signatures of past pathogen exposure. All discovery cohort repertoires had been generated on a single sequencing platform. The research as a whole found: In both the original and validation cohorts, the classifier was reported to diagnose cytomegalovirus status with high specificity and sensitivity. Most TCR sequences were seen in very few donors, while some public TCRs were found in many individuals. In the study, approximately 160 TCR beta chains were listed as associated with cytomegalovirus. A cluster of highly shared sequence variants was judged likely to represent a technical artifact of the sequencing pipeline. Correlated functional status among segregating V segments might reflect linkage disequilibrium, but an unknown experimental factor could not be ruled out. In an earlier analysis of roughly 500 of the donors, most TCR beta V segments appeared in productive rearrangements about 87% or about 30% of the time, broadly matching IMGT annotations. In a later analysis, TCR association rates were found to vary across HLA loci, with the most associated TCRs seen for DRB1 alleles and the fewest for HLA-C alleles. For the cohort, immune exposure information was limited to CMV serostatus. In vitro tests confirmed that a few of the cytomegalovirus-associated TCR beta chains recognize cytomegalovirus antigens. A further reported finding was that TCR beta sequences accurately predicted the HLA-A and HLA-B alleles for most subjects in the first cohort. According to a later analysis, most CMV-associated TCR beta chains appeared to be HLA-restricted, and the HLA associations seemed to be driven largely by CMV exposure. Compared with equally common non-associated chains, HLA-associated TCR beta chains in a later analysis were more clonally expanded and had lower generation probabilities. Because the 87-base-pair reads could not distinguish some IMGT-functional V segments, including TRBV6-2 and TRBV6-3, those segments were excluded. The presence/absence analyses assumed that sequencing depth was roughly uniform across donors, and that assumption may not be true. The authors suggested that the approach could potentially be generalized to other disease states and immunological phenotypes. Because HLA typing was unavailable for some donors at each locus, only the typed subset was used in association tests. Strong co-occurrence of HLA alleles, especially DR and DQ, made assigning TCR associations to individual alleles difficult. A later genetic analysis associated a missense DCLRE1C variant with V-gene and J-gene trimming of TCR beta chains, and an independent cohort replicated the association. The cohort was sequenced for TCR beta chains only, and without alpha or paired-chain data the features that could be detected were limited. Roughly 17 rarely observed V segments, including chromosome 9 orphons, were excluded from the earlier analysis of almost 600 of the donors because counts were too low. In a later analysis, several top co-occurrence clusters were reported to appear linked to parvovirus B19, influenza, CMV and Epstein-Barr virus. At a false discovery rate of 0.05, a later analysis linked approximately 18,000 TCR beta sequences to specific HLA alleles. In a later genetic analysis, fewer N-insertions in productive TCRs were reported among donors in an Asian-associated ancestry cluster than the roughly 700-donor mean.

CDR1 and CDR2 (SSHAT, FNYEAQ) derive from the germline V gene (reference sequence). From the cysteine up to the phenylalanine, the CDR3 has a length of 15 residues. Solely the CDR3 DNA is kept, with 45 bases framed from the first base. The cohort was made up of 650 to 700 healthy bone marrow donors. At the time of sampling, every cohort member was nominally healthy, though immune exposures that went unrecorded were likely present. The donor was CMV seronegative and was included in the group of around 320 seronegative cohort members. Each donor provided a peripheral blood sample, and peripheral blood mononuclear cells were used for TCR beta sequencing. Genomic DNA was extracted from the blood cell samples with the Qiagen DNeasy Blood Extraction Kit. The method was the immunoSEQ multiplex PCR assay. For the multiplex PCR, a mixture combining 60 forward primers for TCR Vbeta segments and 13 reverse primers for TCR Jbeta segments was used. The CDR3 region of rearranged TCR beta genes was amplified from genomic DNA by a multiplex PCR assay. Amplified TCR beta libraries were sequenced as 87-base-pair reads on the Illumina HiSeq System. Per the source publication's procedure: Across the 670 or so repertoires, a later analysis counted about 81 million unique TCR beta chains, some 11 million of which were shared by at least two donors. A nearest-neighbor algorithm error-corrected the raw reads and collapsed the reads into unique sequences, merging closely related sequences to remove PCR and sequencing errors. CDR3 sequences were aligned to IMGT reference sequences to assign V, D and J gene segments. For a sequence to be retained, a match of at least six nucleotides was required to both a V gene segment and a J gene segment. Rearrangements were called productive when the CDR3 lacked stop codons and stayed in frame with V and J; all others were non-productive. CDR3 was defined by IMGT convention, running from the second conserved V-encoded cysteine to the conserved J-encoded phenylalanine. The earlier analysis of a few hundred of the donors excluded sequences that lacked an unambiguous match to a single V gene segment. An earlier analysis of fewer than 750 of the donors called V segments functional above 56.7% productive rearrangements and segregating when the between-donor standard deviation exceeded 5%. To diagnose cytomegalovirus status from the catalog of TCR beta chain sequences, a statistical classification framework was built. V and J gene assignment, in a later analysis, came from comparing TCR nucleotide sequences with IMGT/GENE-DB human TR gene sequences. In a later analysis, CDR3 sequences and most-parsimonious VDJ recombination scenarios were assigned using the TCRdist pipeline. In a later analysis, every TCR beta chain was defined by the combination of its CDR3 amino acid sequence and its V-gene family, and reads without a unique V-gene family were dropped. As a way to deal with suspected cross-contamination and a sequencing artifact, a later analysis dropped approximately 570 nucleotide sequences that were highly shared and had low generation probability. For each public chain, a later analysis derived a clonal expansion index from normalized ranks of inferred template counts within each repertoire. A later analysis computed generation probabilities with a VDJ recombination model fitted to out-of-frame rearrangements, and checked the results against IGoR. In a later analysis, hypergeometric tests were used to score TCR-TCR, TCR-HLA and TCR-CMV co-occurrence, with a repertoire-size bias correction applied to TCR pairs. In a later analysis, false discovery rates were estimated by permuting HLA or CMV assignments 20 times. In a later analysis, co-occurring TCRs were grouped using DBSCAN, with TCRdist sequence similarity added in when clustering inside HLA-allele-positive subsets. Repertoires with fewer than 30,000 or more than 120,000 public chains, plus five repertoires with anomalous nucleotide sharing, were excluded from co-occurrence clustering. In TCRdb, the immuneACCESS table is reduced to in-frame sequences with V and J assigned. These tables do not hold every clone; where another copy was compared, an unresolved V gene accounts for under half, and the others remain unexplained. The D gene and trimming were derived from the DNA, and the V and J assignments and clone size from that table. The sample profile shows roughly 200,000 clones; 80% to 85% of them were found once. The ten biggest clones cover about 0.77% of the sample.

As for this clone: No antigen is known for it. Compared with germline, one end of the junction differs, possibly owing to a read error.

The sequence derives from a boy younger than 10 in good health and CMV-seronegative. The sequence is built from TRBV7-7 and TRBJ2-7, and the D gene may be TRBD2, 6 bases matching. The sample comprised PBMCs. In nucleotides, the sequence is TGTGCTAGCAGCTTAGGACCGGGAGCGAACTACGAGCAGTACTTC. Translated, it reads CASSLGPGANYEQYF.